This is a list of T cell receptor beta chains from one sample in a study of STAT5B mutations in CD4+ large granular lymphocyte leukemia. Profiling relied on immunoSEQ multiplex PCR, and the TCRdb table lists in-frame clones only, not all of them. The table includes 20,000 or so clones, roughly 82% detected once. The sample consisted of CD4+ T cells from blood buffy coats. The origin of the receptors is a human donor in good health. Both conserved end residues are trimmed from each CDR3. The order of the fields is clone size, V gene, CDR3 protein. The size of a clone is reported for some rows only, either as once, few or many, or as a class for expanded clones.

size: -; V: TRBV7-3; CDR3: ASSPYGAGELF
size: -; V: TRBV11-2; CDR3: ASSLVPGLAGGNIQY
size: -; V: TRBV28; CDR3: ASSYNEQF
size: -; V: TRBV2; CDR3: ASRLTGTGTGEQY
size: -; V: TRBV7-2; CDR3: ASSSNGGVKGRNEQF
size: -; V: TRBV15; CDR3: ATSRVLGTTSRETQY
size: -; V: TRBV4-3; CDR3: ASSQGGGGRDTQY
size: -; V: TRBV19; CDR3: ASSISGRAFGELF
size: -; V: TRBV7-2; CDR3: ASSFTQNYGYT
size: -; V: TRBV5-4; CDR3: ASSRRLAGSTDTQY
size: few; V: TRBV7-3; CDR3: ASSLQGAEYNEQF
size: -; V: TRBV28; CDR3: ASSRRKGTTNSTDTQY
size: -; V: TRBV29-1; CDR3: SVDKGTYGYT
size: -; V: TRBV4-2; CDR3: ASSQLGQAYGYT
size: -; V: TRBV10-3; CDR3: AITGTSAGEQY
size: -; V: TRBV18; CDR3: ASSPAASNQPQH
size: -; V: TRBV18; CDR3: ASSPPGADTQY